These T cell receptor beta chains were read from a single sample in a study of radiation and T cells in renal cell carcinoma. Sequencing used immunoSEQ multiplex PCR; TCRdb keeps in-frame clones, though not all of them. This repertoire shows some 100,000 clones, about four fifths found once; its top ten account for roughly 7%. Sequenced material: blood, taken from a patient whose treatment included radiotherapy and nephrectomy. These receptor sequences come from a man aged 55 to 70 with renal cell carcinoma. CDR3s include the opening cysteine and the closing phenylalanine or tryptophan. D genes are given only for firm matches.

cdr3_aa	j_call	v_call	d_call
CASSLGGAGQKEAFF	TRBJ1-1	TRBV5-1	.
CASSEGLAGGPVNEQFF	TRBJ2-1	TRBV9	TRBD2
CASSFPTGSGELFF	TRBJ2-2	TRBV27	.
CAINPGQAAYEQYF	TRBJ2-7	TRBV10-3	TRBD1
CASNVAGHSDTQYF	TRBJ2-3	TRBV28	.
CASGVGSIPGNTIYF	TRBJ1-3	TRBV2	.
CASSLTGRDTDTQYF	TRBJ2-3	TRBV2	.
CASSSLFSGRIGEQYF	TRBJ2-7	TRBV27	TRBD2
CASSGRVWHTF	TRBJ1-2	TRBV25-1	.
CASSSPLTDTQYF	TRBJ2-3	TRBV27	.
CASSLEGQSTDTQYF	TRBJ2-3	TRBV5-1	.
CASRDSNQPQHF	TRBJ1-5	TRBV6-1	.
CASGSSTGAGANVLTF	TRBJ2-6	TRBV12-5	TRBD1
CASSPDRVWTEAFF	TRBJ1-1	TRBV14	TRBD1
CSSSTAGTGELFF	TRBJ2-2	TRBV29-1	.
CASSSPTRDMPYEQYF	TRBJ2-7	TRBV21-1	.
CSVGLLPTDTQYF	TRBJ2-3	TRBV29-1	.
CASSRQVSNEKLFF	TRBJ1-4	TRBV19	.
CSGRQREDTGELFF	TRBJ2-2	TRBV29-1	.
CASSFVTETYEQYF	TRBJ2-7	TRBV5-1	.
CATSRDVRTGNTIYF	TRBJ1-3	TRBV15	.
CASSPLTEFNEKLFF	TRBJ1-4	TRBV18	.
CASTGLAGATQYF	TRBJ2-3	TRBV6-1	TRBD2
CASSPTSGRNEQFF	TRBJ2-1	TRBV7-2	TRBD2
CASSELGTRWDTQYF	TRBJ2-3	TRBV2	.
CAWRTGYYNEQFF	TRBJ2-1	TRBV30	.
CASSMTRLNSPLHF	TRBJ1-6	TRBV6-1	.
CASSGRTSVHEQYF	TRBJ2-7	TRBV6-5	TRBD2